This T cell receptor beta chain emerged from a study of cytomegalovirus exposure and HLA in healthy donors. Study details: Clustering assigned 70% to 85% of the approximately 400 genotyped donors to the Caucasian-associated ancestry cluster. Overall study results and limits: Previously analyzed data showed that most TCR beta V segments were productive at a frequency of about 87% or about 30%. Sequencing probably produced one cluster of sequence variants that were highly shared. The study listed 150 to 200 cytomegalovirus-associated TCR beta chains.

Primers included in the PCR were 60 Vbeta and 13 Jbeta primers. TCRdb keeps only in-frame clones here, not all; method: immunoSEQ multiplex PCR. Of some 130,000 clones in the sample, approximately 87% were seen once. Regarding this clone: As yet, its antigen is unknown.

CDR1 and CDR2 from the germline V gene are SEHNR and FQNEAQ (reference sequence). With 0 bases removed from V and 5 bases from J, the gap between germline ends came to 10 bases. This CDR3 comprises 14 residues. Sequencing input: PBMCs. The V call is TRBV7-9, the J call TRBJ2-5; TRBD1 is a possible D gene (5 bases). This TCR was sampled from a man between 40 and 49 years old in good health and CMV-seronegative. The CDR3 DNA sequence: TGTGCCAGCAGCTTAGCGGCAGGGCGGGAGACCCAGTACTTC. Translation gives CASSLAAGRETQYF. Based on the CDR3 plus reference TRBV7-9 and TRBJ2-5, the full variable domain is DTGVSQNPRHKITKRGQNVTFRCDPISEHNRLYWYRQTLGQGPEFLTYFQNEAQLEKSRLLSDRFSAERPKGSFSTLEIQRTEQGDSAMYLCASSLAAGRETQYFGPGTRLLVL.